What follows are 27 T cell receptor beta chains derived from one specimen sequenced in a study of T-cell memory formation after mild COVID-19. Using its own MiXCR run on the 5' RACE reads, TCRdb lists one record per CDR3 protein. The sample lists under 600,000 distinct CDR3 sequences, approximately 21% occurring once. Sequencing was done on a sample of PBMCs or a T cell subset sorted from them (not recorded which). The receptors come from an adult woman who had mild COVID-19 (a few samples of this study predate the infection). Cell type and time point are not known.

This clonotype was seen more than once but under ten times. CDR3 DNA sequence: TGCAGCGTTGTACCTAGCGGACGCACAGATACGCAGTATTTT. This codes for CSVVPSGRTDTQYF. The chain couples TRBV29-1 to TRBJ2-3; 7 bases line up with TRBD2. The CDR3 covers 14 residues. Trimming took 4 bases from V and 1 from J; bases not matched to a gene: 5. CDR1 SQVTM and CDR2 ANQGSEA come from the germline V gene.

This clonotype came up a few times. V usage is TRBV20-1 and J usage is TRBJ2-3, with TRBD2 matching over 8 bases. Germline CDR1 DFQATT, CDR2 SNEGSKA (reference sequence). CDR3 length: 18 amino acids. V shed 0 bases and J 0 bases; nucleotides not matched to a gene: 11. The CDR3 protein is CSARDWERENWSTDTQYF. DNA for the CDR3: TGCAGTGCTAGAGATTGGGAGCGGGAGAATTGGAGCACAGATACGCAGTATTTT.

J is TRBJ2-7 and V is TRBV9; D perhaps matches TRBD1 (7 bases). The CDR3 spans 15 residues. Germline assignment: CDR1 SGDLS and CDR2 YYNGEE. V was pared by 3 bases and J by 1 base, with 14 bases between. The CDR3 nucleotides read TGTGCCAGCAGCGGGGAGGACAGGCTATCCTACGAGCAGTACTTC. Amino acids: CASSGEDRLSYEQYF.

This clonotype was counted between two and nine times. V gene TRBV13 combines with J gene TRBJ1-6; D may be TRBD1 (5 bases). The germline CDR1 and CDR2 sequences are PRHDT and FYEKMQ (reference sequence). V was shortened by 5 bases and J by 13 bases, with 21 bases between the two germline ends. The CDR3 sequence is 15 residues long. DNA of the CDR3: TGTGCCAGCAGCCGCCCCTCCCGGCTGGAGGGGCCCCTCCACTTT. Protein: CASSRPSRLEGPLHF.

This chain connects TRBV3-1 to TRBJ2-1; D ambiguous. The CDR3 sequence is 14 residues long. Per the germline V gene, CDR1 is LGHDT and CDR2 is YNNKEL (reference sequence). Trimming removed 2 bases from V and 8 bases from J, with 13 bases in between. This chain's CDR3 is CASSQPSAAYEQFF. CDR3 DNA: TGTGCCAGCAGCCAACCCTCCGCAGCATATGAGCAGTTCTTC.

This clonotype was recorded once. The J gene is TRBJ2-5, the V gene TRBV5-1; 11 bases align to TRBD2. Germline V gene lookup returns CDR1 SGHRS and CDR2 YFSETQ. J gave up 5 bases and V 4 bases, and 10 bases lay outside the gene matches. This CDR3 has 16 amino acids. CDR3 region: CASSLPSGGTGETQYF. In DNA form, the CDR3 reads TGCGCCAGCAGCCTCCCTAGCGGGGGGACGGGGGAGACCCAGTACTTC.

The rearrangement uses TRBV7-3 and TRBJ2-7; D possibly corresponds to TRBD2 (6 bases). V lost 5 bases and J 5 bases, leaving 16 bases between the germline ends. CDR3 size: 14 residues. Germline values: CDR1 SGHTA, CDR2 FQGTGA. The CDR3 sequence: CASSILSAGHEQYF. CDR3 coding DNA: TGTGCCAGCAGCATCCTCTCAGCGGGTCACGAGCAGTACTTC.

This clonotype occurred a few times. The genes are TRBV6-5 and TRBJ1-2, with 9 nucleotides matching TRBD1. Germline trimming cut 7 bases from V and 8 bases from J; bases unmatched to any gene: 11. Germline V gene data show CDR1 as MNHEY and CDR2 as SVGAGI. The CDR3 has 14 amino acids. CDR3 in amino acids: CASTQGMTGGGYTF. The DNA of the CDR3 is TGTGCCAGCACCCAGGGGATGACAGGGGGAGGCTACACCTTC.

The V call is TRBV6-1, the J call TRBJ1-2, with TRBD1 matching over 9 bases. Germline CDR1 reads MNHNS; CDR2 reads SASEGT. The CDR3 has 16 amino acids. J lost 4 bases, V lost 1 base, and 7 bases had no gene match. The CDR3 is CASSEGLPGQGYGYTF. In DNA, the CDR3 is TGTGCCAGCAGTGAAGGACTACCGGGACAGGGCTATGGCTACACCTTC.

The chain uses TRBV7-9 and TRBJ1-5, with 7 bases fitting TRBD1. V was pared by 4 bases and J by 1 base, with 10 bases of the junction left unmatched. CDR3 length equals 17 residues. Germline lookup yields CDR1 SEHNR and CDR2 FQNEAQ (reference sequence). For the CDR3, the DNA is TGTGCCAGCAGCTCATTTCAGGGGGAGTGGAGCAATCAGCCCCAGCATTTT. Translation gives CASSSFQGEWSNQPQHF.

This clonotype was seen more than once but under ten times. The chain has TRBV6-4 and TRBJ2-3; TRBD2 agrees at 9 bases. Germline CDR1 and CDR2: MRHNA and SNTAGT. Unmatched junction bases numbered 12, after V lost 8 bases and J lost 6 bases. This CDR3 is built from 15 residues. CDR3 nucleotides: TGTGCCAGCTATGGACTAGCGCGGAGCTTGGATACGCAGTATTTT. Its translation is CASYGLARSLDTQYF.

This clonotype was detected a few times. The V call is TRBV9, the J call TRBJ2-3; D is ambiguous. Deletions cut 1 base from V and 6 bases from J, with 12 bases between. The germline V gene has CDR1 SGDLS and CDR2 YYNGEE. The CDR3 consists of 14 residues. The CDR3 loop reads CASSVSWARDTQYF. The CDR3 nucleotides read TGTGCCAGCAGCGTATCCTGGGCGAGGGATACGCAGTATTTT.

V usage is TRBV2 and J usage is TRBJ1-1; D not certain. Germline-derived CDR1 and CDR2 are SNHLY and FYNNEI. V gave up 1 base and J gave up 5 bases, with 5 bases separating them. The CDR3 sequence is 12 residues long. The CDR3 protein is CASSEGFTEAFF. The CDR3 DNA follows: TGTGCCAGCAGTGAAGGATTTACTGAAGCTTTCTTT.

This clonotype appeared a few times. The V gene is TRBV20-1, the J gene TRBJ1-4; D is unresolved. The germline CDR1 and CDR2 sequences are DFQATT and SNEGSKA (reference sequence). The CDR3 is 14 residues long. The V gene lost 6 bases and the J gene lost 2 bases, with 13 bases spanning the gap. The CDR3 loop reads CSANWAGTNEKLFF. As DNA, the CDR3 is TGCAGTGCGAATTGGGCGGGGACTAATGAAAAACTGTTTTTT.

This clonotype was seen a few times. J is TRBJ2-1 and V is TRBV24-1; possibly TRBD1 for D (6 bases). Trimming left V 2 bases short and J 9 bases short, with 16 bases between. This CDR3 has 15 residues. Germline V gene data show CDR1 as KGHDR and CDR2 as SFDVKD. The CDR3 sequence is CATSDSRTESFEQFF. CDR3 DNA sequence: TGTGCCACCAGTGATTCAAGGACAGAGAGTTTTGAGCAGTTCTTC.

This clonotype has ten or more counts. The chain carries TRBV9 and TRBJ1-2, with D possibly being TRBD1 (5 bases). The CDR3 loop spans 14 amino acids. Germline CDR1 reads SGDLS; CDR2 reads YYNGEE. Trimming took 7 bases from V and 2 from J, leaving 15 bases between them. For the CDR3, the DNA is TGTGCCAGCGCCGTCGGGGGAGGAAACTATGGCTACACCTTC. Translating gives CASAVGGGNYGYTF.

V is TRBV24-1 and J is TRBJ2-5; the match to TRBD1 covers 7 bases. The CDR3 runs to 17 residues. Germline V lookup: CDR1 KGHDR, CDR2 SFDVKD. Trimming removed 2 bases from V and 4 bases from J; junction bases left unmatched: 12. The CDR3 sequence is CATSDSPYTGVRETQYF. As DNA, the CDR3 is TGTGCCACCAGTGATTCGCCCTATACAGGGGTTCGAGAGACCCAGTACTTC.

The CDR3 loop is CASTSLAGGQETQYF. The CDR3 coding sequence is TGCGCCAGCACCTCACTAGCGGGGGGCCAAGAGACCCAGTACTTC. The chain uses TRBV5-1 and TRBJ2-5; 12 bases fit TRBD2. Trimming took 6 bases from V and 1 from J; bases not matched to a gene: 4. Germline CDR1 is SGHRS and CDR2 is YFSETQ. The CDR3 extends over 15 amino acids.

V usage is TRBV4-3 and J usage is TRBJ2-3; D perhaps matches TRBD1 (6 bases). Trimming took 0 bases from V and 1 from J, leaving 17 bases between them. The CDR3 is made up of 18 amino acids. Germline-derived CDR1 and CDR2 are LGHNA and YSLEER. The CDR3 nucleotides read TGCGCCAGCAGCCAAGAGATTAATACAGGGAGCGGCACAGATACGCAGTATTTT. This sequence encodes CASSQEINTGSGTDTQYF.

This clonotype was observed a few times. This chain's CDR3 is CSVGVGSGTEAFF. CDR3 nucleotide sequence: TGCAGCGTTGGGGTAGGGTCGGGCACTGAAGCTTTCTTT. The chain couples TRBV29-1 to TRBJ1-1; no definite D call. V was pared by 4 bases and J by 4 bases, with 13 bases between. The CDR3 runs to 13 residues. Looked up from germline, CDR1 is SQVTM and CDR2 is ANQGSEA.

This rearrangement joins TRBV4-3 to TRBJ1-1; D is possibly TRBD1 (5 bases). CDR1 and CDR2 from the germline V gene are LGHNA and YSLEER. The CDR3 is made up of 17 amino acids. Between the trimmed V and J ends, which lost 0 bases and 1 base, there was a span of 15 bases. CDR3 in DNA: TGCGCCAGCAGCCAAGATCGGGGGTTGGTCTGGAACACTGAAGCTTTCTTT. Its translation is CASSQDRGLVWNTEAFF.

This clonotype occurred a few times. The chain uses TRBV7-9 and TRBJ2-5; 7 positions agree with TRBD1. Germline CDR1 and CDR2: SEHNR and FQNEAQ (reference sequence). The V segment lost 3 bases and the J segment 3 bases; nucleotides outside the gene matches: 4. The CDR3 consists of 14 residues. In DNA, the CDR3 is TGTGCCAGCAGCTTCGAAACAGGGGAAGAGACCCAGTACTTC. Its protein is CASSFETGEETQYF.

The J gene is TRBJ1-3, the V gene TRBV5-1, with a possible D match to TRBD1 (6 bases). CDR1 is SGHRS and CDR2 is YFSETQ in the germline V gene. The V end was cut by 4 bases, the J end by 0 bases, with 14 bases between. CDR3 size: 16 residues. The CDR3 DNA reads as TGCGCCAGCAGCCTGGACAGCCTGAGCTCTGGAAACACCATATATTTT. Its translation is CASSLDSLSSGNTIYF.

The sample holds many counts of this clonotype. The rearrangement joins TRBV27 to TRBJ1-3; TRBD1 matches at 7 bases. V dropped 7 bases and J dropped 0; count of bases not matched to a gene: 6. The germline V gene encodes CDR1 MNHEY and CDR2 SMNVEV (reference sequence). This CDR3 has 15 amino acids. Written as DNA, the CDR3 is TGTGCCAGCATGAGGGACAGATCCTCTGGAAACACCATATATTTT. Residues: CASMRDRSSGNTIYF.

The CDR3 protein is CSAKALTEAFF. CDR3 DNA sequence: TGCAGTGCGAAGGCACTCACTGAAGCTTTCTTT. The gene calls are TRBV20-1 and TRBJ1-1; D uncertain. This CDR3 is 11 amino acids long. CDR1 is DFQATT and CDR2 is SNEGSKA in the germline V gene (reference sequence). Trimming removed 6 bases at V and 4 bases at J, with 9 bases between.

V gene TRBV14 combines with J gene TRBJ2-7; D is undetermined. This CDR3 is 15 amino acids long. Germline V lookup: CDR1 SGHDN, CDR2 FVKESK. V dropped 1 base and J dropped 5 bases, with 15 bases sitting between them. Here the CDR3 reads CASSQARNPLHEQYF. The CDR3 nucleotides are TGTGCCAGCAGCCAAGCGAGAAATCCCCTCCACGAGCAGTACTTC.

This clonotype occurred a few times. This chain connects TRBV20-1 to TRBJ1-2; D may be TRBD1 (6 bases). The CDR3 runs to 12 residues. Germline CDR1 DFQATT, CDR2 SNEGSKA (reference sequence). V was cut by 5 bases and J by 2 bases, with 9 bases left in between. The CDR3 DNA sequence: TGCAGTGCTGATCAGGGGAACTATGGCTACACCTTC. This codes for CSADQGNYGYTF.